The 12 T cell receptor beta chains below come from one sample, sequenced in a study of T cells in Graves' hyperthyroidism and ophthalmopathy. RNA transcripts yielded amplified TCR beta CDR3 regions. HTBI primers were employed in a first-round RT-PCR of the TCR CDR3. TCRdb redid the calling of the multiplex PCR reads with MiXCR, one entry per CDR3 protein. This sample has 250,000 to 300,000 distinct CDR3 sequences; over 15% occur once, and the top ten carry roughly 53%. Sequenced: blood. Receptors were obtained from a woman aged 55-70 years with Graves' ophthalmopathy.

This clonotype came up many times. The rearrangement uses TRBV20-1 and TRBJ1-1, with D perhaps TRBD1 (5 bases). V lost 0 bases and J 10 bases, leaving 18 bases between the germline ends. Germline loops: CDR1 DFQATT, CDR2 SNEGSKA (reference sequence). The CDR3 contains 14 residues. The CDR3 here is CSARDPEGVPRAFF. As DNA, the CDR3 is TGCAGTGCTAGAGATCCCGAAGGGGTCCCGCGAGCTTTCTTT.

The table lists this clonotype with many counts. The chain recombines TRBV28 with TRBJ1-1, with D tentatively TRBD1 (6 bases). The CDR3 totals 14 residues. Germline values: CDR1 MDHEN, CDR2 SYDVKM. Trimming pared 6 bases from V and 0 bases from J, leaving 11 bases between. CDR3 in DNA: TGTGCCAGCAGCGACAGGTTTATGAACACTGAAGCTTTCTTT. Translated, it gives CASSDRFMNTEAFF.

The chain combines TRBV28 with TRBJ2-6; D possibly matches TRBD1 or TRBD2 (5 bases each). Germline-derived CDR1 and CDR2 are MDHEN and SYDVKM. This CDR3 comprises 17 residues. The ends were cut back, 3 bases at V and 0 bases at J, with 12 bases in the middle. The CDR3 sequence: CASSFQGPNSGANVLTF. DNA for the CDR3: TGTGCCAGCAGTTTCCAGGGACCGAACTCTGGGGCCAACGTCCTGACTTTC.

Many counts were recorded for this clonotype. The J gene is TRBJ1-2, the V gene TRBV11-2; D gene uncertain. Germline loops: CDR1 SGHAT, CDR2 FQNNGV. This CDR3 comprises 16 residues. Trimming removed 5 bases from V and 6 bases from J, with 22 bases in between. The CDR3 reads CASSPRSPYSSHGYTF. CDR3 DNA sequence: TGTGCCAGCAGCCCCCGAAGTCCGTACAGCTCTCATGGCTACACCTTC.

This clonotype was counted a few times. The chain links TRBV5-1 to TRBJ1-1, with D hard to call. Per germline, CDR1 SGHRS and CDR2 YFSETQ. Trimming took off 0 bases at V and 5 bases at J, with 8 bases between the two ends. The CDR3 contains 13 residues. The CDR3 DNA sequence: TGCGCCAGCAGCTTGGATCCCGGGACTGAAGCTTTCTTT. Translation: CASSLDPGTEAFF.

This clonotype was seen repeatedly, ten times or more. This chain links TRBV28 with TRBJ2-7; D gene unclear. V was shortened by 5 bases and J by 3 bases, with 11 bases between the two germline ends. This CDR3 has 13 residues. The germline gives CDR1 MDHEN, CDR2 SYDVKM. CDR3 coding DNA: TGTGCCAGCAGTCTCCCACAGAGCTACGAGCAGTACTTC. Amino acid sequence: CASSLPQSYEQYF.

This clonotype was observed a handful of times. The V and J genes are TRBV20-1 and TRBJ2-2; D gene ambiguous. Trimming removed 6 bases from V and 6 bases from J, with 8 bases in between. The CDR3 contains 11 residues. Germline values: CDR1 DFQATT, CDR2 SNEGSKA (reference sequence). CDR3 DNA sequence: TGCAGTGCAGGCGACGCCGGGGAGCTGTTTTTT. It translates to CSAGDAGELFF.

Ten or more counts support this clonotype. The chain couples TRBV5-6 to TRBJ1-5; 8 nucleotides align to TRBD1. Looked up from germline, CDR1 is SGHDT and CDR2 is YYEEEE. J lost 5 bases, V lost 2 bases, and 6 bases had no gene match. This CDR3 is built from 15 residues. CDR3 in amino acids: CASSFYQQGDQPQHF. The CDR3 bases are TGTGCCAGCAGCTTTTATCAACAGGGGGATCAGCCCCAGCATTTT.

On this clonotype: One base away lies a much larger clone, so this may be a sequencing read error. This chain connects TRBV11-2 to TRBJ1-2; TRBD1 aligns across 7 bases. The CDR3 consists of 14 residues. Germline CDR1 SGHAT, CDR2 FQNNGV. The CDR3 sequence is CASSPDRVNYGSTF. CDR3 nucleotide sequence: TGTGCCAGCAGCCCAGACAGGGTTAACTATGGCTCCACCTTC.

The rearrangement links TRBV6-1 to TRBJ1-2; 9 nucleotides align to TRBD1. The V segment lost 6 bases and the J segment 4 bases; nucleotides outside the gene matches: 6. This CDR3 region has 14 residues. Germline V CDR1 and CDR2: MNHNS, SASEGT. The CDR3: CASRQTGGSYGYTF. The CDR3 DNA follows: TGTGCCAGCAGGCAGACAGGGGGATCCTATGGCTACACCTTC.

The chain has TRBV7-2 and TRBJ2-1; maybe TRBD2 (6 bases). The CDR3 has 16 amino acids. The V gene lost 5 bases and the J gene lost 0 bases, with 14 bases spanning the gap. Germline V gene sequence: CDR1 SGHTA, CDR2 FQGNSA. Here the CDR3 reads CASSRDWLSSYNEQFF. In DNA, the CDR3 is TGTGCCAGCAGCCGGGACTGGCTGAGCTCCTACAATGAGCAGTTCTTC.

The rearrangement links TRBV10-2 to TRBJ2-7; 9 bases align to TRBD2. The CDR3 has 16 residues. V was clipped by 2 bases and J by 3 bases; unmatched bases: 8. Germline V lookup: CDR1 WSHSY, CDR2 SAAADI. CDR3 DNA sequence: TGCGCCAGCAGTGAGAATCAGGGACTAGCAGACTACGAGCAGTACTTC. Translated, it gives CASSENQGLADYEQYF.